This TCR beta chain came from a study of T cell responses to AZD1222 COVID-19 vaccine. Study outcomes and limitations: Unmutated variant regions are reportedly the target of nearly half of TCRs that are spike-specific. Mostly white British, mostly female donors; authors suggested clonal diversity may be underestimated.

For this clone: Its target is unknown.

V shed 5 bases and J 2 bases; nucleotides not matched to a gene: 7. The V gene's germline CDR1 is SGHTA and CDR2 FQGTGA. CDR3 length: 17 amino acids. TCRdb keeps only in-frame clones here, not all; method: immunoSEQ multiplex PCR. The sample has roughly 130,000 clones; just over 90% are singletons. The sequence came from an adult in good health. The chain employs TRBV7-3 and TRBJ2-6; 9 bases line up with TRBD1. The specimen was peripheral blood, collected on day 0 of AZD1222 vaccination. CDR3 sequence (DNA): TGTGCCAGCAGCCGTGGACAGGGGAACCCTGGGGCCAACGTCCTGACTTTC. Residues: CASSRGQGNPGANVLTF.